This note documents a single TCR beta chain sequence. What antigen it recognizes has not been identified. It has no much larger one-base neighbor in the sample; base qualities were not kept. These data are taken from a study of blood T cell repertoires in COVID-19 (dated by TCRdb to the early 2020s). Regarding the study in general: Samples from collaborators originated in the United States, Italy and Spain and spanned both the acute and convalescent phases of COVID-19. The samples were drawn from two sources: the first 160 participants of the ongoing ImmuneRACE study, and 950 to 1,500 subjects contributed by 6 global collaborators. The repertoires were made available in a free public database intended to serve as a resource for research on the immune response to SARS-CoV-2. Where available, HLA class I and class II types were obtained from metadata supplied by the sample provider rather than from assay-based typing. The sample metadata nearly always contained a de-identified subject ID, COVID-19 status, age in years and sex. The material from the prospective study consisted of cDNA or gDNA derived from T cells, B-cell-depleted T cells, or PBMCs. Subjects who had been exposed to COVID-19, were actively infected with it, or had recovered from it provided the deeply sampled blood TCRbeta repertoires that made up the dataset. Here is what the overall study found, with its caveats: How much clinical and demographic metadata was included differed by source and by participant, and the metadata was provided uncurated.

The germline V gene (reference sequence) gives CDR1 as WNHNN and CDR2 as SYGVQD. V loses 4 bases, J loses 5 bases, and the germline ends lie 14 bases apart. The CDR3 has 15 amino acids, counting the end cysteine and phenylalanine. This entry keeps only the CDR3 DNA: 45 bases, framed from base 1. TCRbeta CDR3 regions were amplified from genomic DNA using the immunoSEQ Assay, a bias-controlled multiplex PCR. The published analysis was carried out like this. Nucleated cell counts per sample were estimated from amplification of reference gene primers within the assay. To quantify the absolute abundance of each unique TCRbeta CDR3 rearrangement, sequence reads were collapsed and filtered. Productive Simpson clonality was computed per sample as the square root of Simpson's diversity index over productive rearrangements. This is the immuneACCESS table as TCRdb keeps it, with only in-frame sequences that have V and J called. A part of the clones is gone; compared with another copy, unresolved V genes explain less than half, and the rest is unexplained. For V, J and clone size, that table is used; D and trimming come from the DNA. For this sample there are roughly 35,000 clones; 93% appear just once. The ten largest clones take up more than 4% of the sample.

Collaborating institutions collected whole blood in K2EDTA tubes following their own protocols. For TCRbeta analysis, collaborators shipped samples as frozen whole blood, isolated PBMCs, or DNA extracted from either of those sample types. Recombination connected TRBV10-1 to TRBJ2-2, and perhaps TRBD2 as D gene, on 6 matching bases. The sample comprised peripheral blood. This sequence was found in a human donor in a cohort sampled during active COVID-19. The CDR3 protein is CASSGPGVGTGELFF. The nucleotides are TGCGCCAGCAGTGGGCCGGGAGTGGGGACCGGGGAGCTGTTTTTT.